The rows below give T cell receptor beta chains drawn from one sample of a study of T-cell memory formation after mild COVID-19. TCRdb analysed the 5' RACE reads with MiXCR anew, one entry per CDR3 protein. The sample lists 250,000 or so distinct CDR3 sequences; more than 15% were seen once. Sequencing was performed on PBMCs or a T cell subset sorted from them (not recorded which). Receptors originate from a man between 18 and 35 years old who had mild COVID-19 (a few samples of this study predate the infection). Cell type and time point are not known. The CDR3 runs from the conserved cysteine through the conserved F or W. D genes are given only for firm matches. Size is stated for part of the rows, as once, few or many counts, or as a class when the clone is expanded.

length: 14; D: TRBD1; size: -; V: TRBV12-3/TRBV12-4; J: TRBJ2-1; DNA: TGTGCCAGCAGTCCCGGACAGGGGGGCAATGAGCAGTTCTTC; CDR3: CASSPGQGGNEQFF
length: 14; D: TRBD2; size: few; V: TRBV5-6; J: TRBJ2-5; DNA: TGTGCCAGCAGCTATAGCGGGGCCTCGGAGACCCAGTACTTC; CDR3: CASSYSGASETQYF
length: 14; D: TRBD1; size: -; V: TRBV19; J: TRBJ1-1; DNA: TGTGCCCTTCCTAAACAGGGGTTGAACACTGAAGCTTTCTTT; CDR3: CALPKQGLNTEAFF
length: 12; D: -; size: few; V: TRBV9; J: TRBJ2-3; DNA: TGTGCCAGCAGCACGACTGGGGATACGCAGTATTTT; CDR3: CASSTTGDTQYF
length: 14; D: -; size: -; V: TRBV10-3; J: TRBJ2-5; DNA: TGTGCCATCAGCGTTCCGGGGGTGGGGGAGACCCAGTACTTC; CDR3: CAISVPGVGETQYF
length: 14; D: -; size: -; V: TRBV7-2; J: TRBJ1-1; DNA: TGTGCCAGCAGCCTCGAAGCAGGGGTCACTGAAGCTTTCTTT; CDR3: CASSLEAGVTEAFF
length: 19; D: TRBD1; size: -; V: TRBV12-3/TRBV12-4; J: TRBJ1-3; DNA: TGTGCCAGCAGTTCTCGGACAGGGGAGGCGGTTATCTCTGGAAACACCATATATTTT; CDR3: CASSSRTGEAVISGNTIYF
length: 9; D: -; size: -; V: TRBV20-1; J: TRBJ1-2; DNA: TGCAGTGAGGGCTATGGCTACACCTTC; CDR3: CSEGYGYTF
length: 13; D: -; size: -; V: TRBV29-1; J: TRBJ2-7; DNA: TGCAGCGTTGGGACTTGGGCAGGGGAAGAGCAGTACTTC; CDR3: CSVGTWAGEEQYF
length: 14; D: -; size: -; V: TRBV5-8; J: TRBJ2-5; DNA: TGTGCCAGCAGCCCGTGGACCCATCAAGAGACCCAGTACTTC; CDR3: CASSPWTHQETQYF
length: 13; D: -; size: -; V: TRBV12-3/TRBV12-4; J: TRBJ1-2; DNA: TGTGCCAGCAGTTTAGTCGGGGGCGGTGGCTACACCTTC; CDR3: CASSLVGGGGYTF
length: 17; D: TRBD2; size: once; V: TRBV7-2; J: TRBJ2-3; DNA: TGTGCCAGCAGCTCCTGGGCCGAGCAGCGGGGGCGAAATACGCAGTATTTT; CDR3: CASSSWAEQRGRNTQYF
length: 14; D: TRBD2; size: few; V: TRBV5-1; J: TRBJ2-5; DNA: TGCGCCAACCAACGAGCGGGGACGCAAGAGACCCAGTACTTC; CDR3: CANQRAGTQETQYF
length: 14; D: -; size: -; V: TRBV6-2/TRBV6-3; J: TRBJ2-4; DNA: TGTGCCAGCAGTTACATCTGGAAGGGAAACATTCAGTACTTC; CDR3: CASSYIWKGNIQYF
length: 16; D: -; size: -; V: TRBV27; J: TRBJ1-6; DNA: TGTGCCAGCAGTTTACCACCCGACGGGTATAATTCACCCCTCCACTTT; CDR3: CASSLPPDGYNSPLHF
length: 15; D: TRBD1; size: -; V: TRBV10-3; J: TRBJ1-5; DNA: TGTGCCATCAGTGAACAGGGGGCTGGGGGTCAGCCCCAGCATTTT; CDR3: CAISEQGAGGQPQHF
length: 16; D: -; size: few; V: TRBV4-2; J: TRBJ1-2; DNA: TGTGCCAGCAGCCAAGCTGTGCCAGGGGTCGGTTATGGCTACACCTTC; CDR3: CASSQAVPGVGYGYTF
length: 17; D: TRBD2; size: few; V: TRBV7-8; J: TRBJ2-3; DNA: TGTGCCAGCAGCTTAGCGGGAACCGGGACTACCACAGATACGCAGTATTTT; CDR3: CASSLAGTGTTTDTQYF
length: 15; D: -; size: -; V: TRBV4-3; J: TRBJ1-6; DNA: TGCGCCAGCAGCCAAGCAGGGAACAGGGATTCACCCCTCCACTTT; CDR3: CASSQAGNRDSPLHF
length: 15; D: TRBD2; size: few; V: TRBV7-3; J: TRBJ2-3; DNA: TGTGCCAGCAGCCCGAGCGGGGGGGTAACAGATACGCAGTATTTT; CDR3: CASSPSGGVTDTQYF
length: 16; D: TRBD2; size: few; V: TRBV19; J: TRBJ2-3; DNA: TGTGCCAGCTCGATTTGGCCGGGGGGTGTAACAGATACGCAGTATTTT; CDR3: CASSIWPGGVTDTQYF
length: 13; D: -; size: -; V: TRBV7-3; J: TRBJ2-5; DNA: TGTGCCAGCAGCCGGGGAGATCAAGAGACCCAGTACTTC; CDR3: CASSRGDQETQYF
length: 11; D: -; size: few; V: TRBV28; J: TRBJ2-3; DNA: TGTGCCAGCAATCAGGGGGATACGCAGTATTTT; CDR3: CASNQGDTQYF
length: 14; D: TRBD2; size: few; V: TRBV7-3; J: TRBJ2-2; DNA: TGTGCCAGCACCCTGATCGCGGGGGCCGGGGAGCTGTTTTTT; CDR3: CASTLIAGAGELFF
length: 14; D: TRBD1; size: many; V: TRBV7-2; J: TRBJ2-3; DNA: TGTGCCAGCAGCCAGGGACAGGGGACAGATACGCAGTATTTT; CDR3: CASSQGQGTDTQYF
length: 13; D: TRBD1; size: -; V: TRBV20-1; J: TRBJ2-7; DNA: TGCAGTGCTGCGACAGGGGGCTCCTACGAGCAGTACTTC; CDR3: CSAATGGSYEQYF
length: 15; D: TRBD1; size: -; V: TRBV4-1; J: TRBJ2-5; DNA: TGCGCCAGCAGCCAAGGCGGGACAGGGGGGGAGACCCAGTACTTC; CDR3: CASSQGGTGGETQYF
length: 15; D: -; size: -; V: TRBV12-3/TRBV12-4; J: TRBJ2-1; DNA: TGTGCCAGCAGTTTCGACTCCAGCTCCTACAATGAGCAGTTCTTC; CDR3: CASSFDSSSYNEQFF
length: 19; D: TRBD1; size: -; V: TRBV7-7; J: TRBJ1-6; DNA: TGTGCTAGCAGCTTCCCTGGGGGAATGGGACAGGGGGCAAATTCACCCCTCCACTTT; CDR3: CASSFPGGMGQGANSPLHF
length: 14; D: -; size: -; V: TRBV2; J: TRBJ2-1; DNA: TGTGCCAGCAGTGCCCTGGGCAGTTACAATGAGCAGTTCTTC; CDR3: CASSALGSYNEQFF